This record covers a single TCR beta chain. This may come from a read error, since a much larger clone is one base off. V gave up 8 bases and J gave up 3 bases, with 14 bases separating them. The germline V gene has CDR1 SGHDN and CDR2 FVKESK. CDR3 size: 13 residues. Time point described: newly diagnosed GD, antithyroid drugs for less than 3 months. Isolated PBMC RNA provided the starting material for the TCR library. The source of the sample is a study of regulatory T cells in long-lasting Graves disease. Sequencing libraries for TCR beta were prepared with iRepertoire HTBI primers and Arm-PCR of CDR3 regions. TCRdb fed the multiplex PCR reads into MiXCR, producing one record per CDR3 protein. The sample lists about 540,000 distinct CDR3 sequences; roughly 14% were seen once. These data also featured in a second study, about T cells in Graves' hyperthyroidism and ophthalmopathy. From that report: TCR CDR3 underwent first-round RT-PCR with the HTBI primer set.

The receptor's source is a man aged 25-45 years with Graves disease. The specimen was peripheral blood mononuclear cells (PBMCs), collected at new diagnosis, from a patient treated with antithyroid drugs. This rearrangement joins TRBV14 to TRBJ2-7; weak D call: TRBD1 (6 bases). CDR3 sequence: CASGRTQGYEQYF. For the CDR3, the DNA is TGTGCCAGCGGCCGAACACAGGGCTACGAGCAGTACTTC.